Shown below are 4 T cell receptor beta chains from a single sample sequenced in a study of cytomegalovirus exposure and HLA in healthy donors. Clones were sequenced by immunoSEQ multiplex PCR, and TCRdb holds only the in-frame ones, with some missing. Of 90,000 to 150,000 clones listed, roughly 90% are singletons. The sample comprised PBMCs. The receptors come from a woman in her late teens or twenties in good health and CMV-seropositive.

The chain has TRBV9 and TRBJ2-2; D unresolved. The CDR3 contains 13 residues. V lost 6 bases to trimming and J lost 7 bases, with 13 bases between them. From germline, CDR1 is SGDLS and CDR2 YYNGEE. The CDR3 bases are TGTGCCAGCACAAAAGACCCGGGCGGGGAGCTGTTTTTT. This codes for CASTKDPGGELFF.

This chain joins TRBV2 and TRBJ1-4, with a weak D call TRBD1 (5 bases). This CDR3 comprises 12 residues. The V gene lost 3 bases and the J gene lost 9 bases, with 8 bases spanning the gap. Germline values: CDR1 SNHLY, CDR2 FYNNEI. In DNA form, the CDR3 reads TGTGCCAGCAGTGACTCAGGGAAAAAACTGTTTTTT. It encodes CASSDSGKKLFF.

V is TRBV2 and J is TRBJ1-1; D is perhaps TRBD1 (6 bases). The CDR3 has 14 amino acids. Germline lookup yields CDR1 SNHLY and CDR2 FYNNEI. V lost 4 bases to trimming and J lost 4 bases, with 13 bases between them. The CDR3: CASSVVGRGTEAFF. Written as DNA, the CDR3 is TGTGCCAGCAGTGTAGTTGGCAGGGGCACTGAAGCTTTCTTT.

The chain carries TRBV4-1 and TRBJ2-7; D is ambiguous. The CDR3 loop spans 15 amino acids. CDR1 is MGHRA, CDR2 YSYEKL, per germline. V lost 1 base to trimming and J lost 2 bases, with 12 bases between them. The CDR3 spells CASSQVPERPYEQYF. The DNA of the CDR3 is TGCGCCAGCAGCCAAGTCCCAGAGCGACCCTACGAGCAGTACTTC.